Presented here are 11 T cell receptor beta chains from one specimen sequenced in a study of cytomegalovirus exposure and HLA in healthy donors. 60 Vbeta and 13 Jbeta primers were used in PCR. The table came from immunoSEQ multiplex PCR; TCRdb's copy has only in-frame clones and leaves some out. This repertoire shows 50,000 or so clones, around 85% found once; its top ten account for 2% to 2.5%. Sequenced material: PBMCs. These receptors were collected from a boy between 10 and 17 years old in good health and CMV-seropositive.

This clone was seen just once. This sequence joins TRBV6-1 and TRBJ1-2; no firm D call. Germline CDR1 and CDR2: MNHNS and SASEGT. The CDR3 totals 14 residues. Trimming pared 1 base from V and 3 bases from J, leaving 9 bases between. This chain's CDR3 is CASSEVGRDYGYTF. CDR3 sequence (DNA): TGTGCCAGCAGTGAAGTCGGGAGAGACTATGGCTACACCTTC.

This sequence joins TRBV6-6 and TRBJ2-1; TRBD1 matches 7 bases. This CDR3 has 14 residues. V shed 0 bases, J shed 6 bases, and the junction held 2 bases outside the gene matches. The V gene's germline CDR1 is MNHNY and CDR2 SVGAGI (reference sequence). CDR3 coding DNA: TGTGCCAGCAGTTACTCGCGACAGGGCAATGAGCAGTTCTTC. Translating it yields CASSYSRQGNEQFF.

The J gene is TRBJ2-2, the V gene TRBV19; 7 nucleotides match TRBD2. CDR3 length: 17 amino acids. Germline V gene data show CDR1 as LNHDA and CDR2 as SQIVND (reference sequence). The V and J ends lost 11 bases and 2 bases, in that order; junction bases with no gene match: 17. CDR3 coding DNA: TGTGCCTCCACACCAGGAAAGGGGAGGGCTAACACCGGGGAGCTGTTTTTT. This encodes CASTPGKGRANTGELFF.

The chain joins TRBV7-8 to TRBJ1-1, with a possible D match to TRBD1 (5 bases). Per the germline V gene, CDR1 is SGHVS and CDR2 is FQNEAQ. V lost 6 bases, J lost 1 base, and 6 bases lay in between. The CDR3 is 12 residues long. CDR3 residues: CASRGPNTEAFF. Written as DNA, the CDR3 is TGTGCCAGCAGGGGGCCGAACACTGAAGCTTTCTTT.

The rearrangement uses TRBV5-1 and TRBJ2-5, with D possibly matching TRBD2 (7 bases). The V gene's germline CDR1 is SGHRS and CDR2 YFSETQ. Between the trimmed V and J ends, which lost 3 bases and 3 bases, there was a span of 15 bases. CDR3 length equals 15 residues. CDR3 sequence (DNA): TGCGCCAGCAGCTGGGGGCAGGGAGGGGAAGAGACCCAGTACTTC. This translates into CASSWGQGGEETQYF.

V gene TRBV7-9 combines with J gene TRBJ2-1; the match to TRBD1 covers 10 bases. CDR1 is SEHNR and CDR2 is FQNEAQ in the germline V gene (reference sequence). The CDR3 runs 15 residues. J lost 6 bases, V lost 1 base, and 3 bases had no gene match. CDR3 bases: TGTGCCAGCAGCTTAGGACAGGGGGCTATCAATGAGCAGTTCTTC. The encoded protein is CASSLGQGAINEQFF.

Points on this clone: This same CDR3 is encoded by further DNA sequences in the sample. The J gene is TRBJ1-1, the V gene TRBV6-6; D is undetermined. Per the germline V gene, CDR1 is MNHNY and CDR2 is SVGAGI (reference sequence). V was trimmed by 0 bases and J by 11 bases, leaving 22 bases between them. The CDR3 consists of 16 residues. Here the CDR3 DNA reads TGTGCCAGCAGTTACTCGATCACCATGGGCAGCCAAGAGGCTTTCTTT. This encodes CASSYSITMGSQEAFF.

Worth noting for this clone: A read error may account for a junction end that differs from germline. The chain couples TRBV6-5 to TRBJ2-5; D possibly uses TRBD1 or TRBD2 (7 bases each). The CDR3 length is 13 residues. The germline V gene encodes CDR1 MNHEY and CDR2 SVGAGI. CDR3 in amino acids: CASREGAQETQYF. DNA for the CDR3: TGTGCAAGCAGGGAGGGGGCCCAAGAGACCCAGTACTTC.

The chain couples TRBV25-1 to TRBJ1-6; D gene unclear. The CDR3 loop spans 13 amino acids. Trimming shortened V by 8 bases and J by 8 bases, and 13 bases separated the two germline ends. The germline V gene has CDR1 MGHDK and CDR2 SYGVNS. CDR3 region: CASRGVGHSPLHF. CDR3 nucleotide sequence: TGTGCCAGCCGGGGAGTAGGGCATTCACCCCTCCACTTT.

A single count supports this clone. The V call is TRBV29-1, the J call TRBJ1-1; possible D gene TRBD1, 6 bases. Germline V gene lookup returns CDR1 SQVTM and CDR2 ANQGSEA. This CDR3 region has 14 residues. The CDR3 DNA follows: TGCAGTGCCAGCGGGGAGAGACAGGACACTGAAGCTTTCTTT. Encoded protein: CSASGERQDTEAFF.

The chain employs TRBV5-4 and TRBJ2-5, with D uncertain. The length of the CDR3 is 15 residues. Germline loops: CDR1 SGHNT, CDR2 YYREEE (reference sequence). V lost 0 bases to trimming and J lost 1 base, with 10 bases between them. The CDR3 protein is CASSLDSEAQETQYF. The DNA for the CDR3 is TGTGCCAGCAGCTTGGATTCTGAGGCCCAAGAGACCCAGTACTTC.